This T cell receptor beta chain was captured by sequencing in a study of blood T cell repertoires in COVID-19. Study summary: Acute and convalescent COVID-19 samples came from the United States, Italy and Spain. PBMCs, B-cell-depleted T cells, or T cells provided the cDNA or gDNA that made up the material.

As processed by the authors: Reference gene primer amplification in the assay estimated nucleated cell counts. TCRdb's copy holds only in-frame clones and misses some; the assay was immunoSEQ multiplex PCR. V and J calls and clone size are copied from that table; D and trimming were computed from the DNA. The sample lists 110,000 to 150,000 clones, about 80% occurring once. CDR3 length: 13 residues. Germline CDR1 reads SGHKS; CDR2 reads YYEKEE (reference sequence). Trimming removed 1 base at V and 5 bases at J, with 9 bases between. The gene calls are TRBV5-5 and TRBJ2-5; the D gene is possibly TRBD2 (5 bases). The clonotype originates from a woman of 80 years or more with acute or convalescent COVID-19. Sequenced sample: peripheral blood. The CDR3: CASSLRRLETQYF. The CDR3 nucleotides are TGTGCCAGCAGCTTGAGGAGGTTGGAGACCCAGTACTTC.